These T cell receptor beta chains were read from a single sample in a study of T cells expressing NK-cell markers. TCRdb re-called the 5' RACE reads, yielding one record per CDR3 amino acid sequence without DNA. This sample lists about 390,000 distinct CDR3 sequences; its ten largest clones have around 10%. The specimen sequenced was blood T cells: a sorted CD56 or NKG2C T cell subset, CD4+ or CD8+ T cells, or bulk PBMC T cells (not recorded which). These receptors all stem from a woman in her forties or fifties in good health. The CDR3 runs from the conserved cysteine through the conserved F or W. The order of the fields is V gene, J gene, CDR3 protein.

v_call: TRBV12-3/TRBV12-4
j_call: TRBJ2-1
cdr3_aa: CASEGRGGNYNEQFF

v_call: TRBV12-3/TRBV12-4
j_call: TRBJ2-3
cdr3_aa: CASSLHRPNTQYF

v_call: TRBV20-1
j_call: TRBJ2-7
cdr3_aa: CSARSPTHSYEQYF

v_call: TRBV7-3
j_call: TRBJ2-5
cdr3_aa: CASSALAGPQETQYF

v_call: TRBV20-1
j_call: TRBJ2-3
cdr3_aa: CSARVQPTDTQYF

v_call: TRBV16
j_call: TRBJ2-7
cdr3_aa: CASSQSVGQGAYEQYF

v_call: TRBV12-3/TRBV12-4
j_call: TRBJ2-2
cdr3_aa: CASSLTAGTGELFF

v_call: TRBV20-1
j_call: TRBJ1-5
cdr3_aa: CSADQGDNQPQHF

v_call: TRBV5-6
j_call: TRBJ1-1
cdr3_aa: CASSLVMRGQGEAFF

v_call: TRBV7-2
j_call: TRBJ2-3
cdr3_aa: CASSLTPGRKSTDTQYF

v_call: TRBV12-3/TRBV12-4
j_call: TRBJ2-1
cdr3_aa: CASSLDWGRSSYNEQFF

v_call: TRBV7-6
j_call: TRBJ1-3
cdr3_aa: CASSPRGGAGNTIYF

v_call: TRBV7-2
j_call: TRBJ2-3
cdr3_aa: CASSSGTSAFMRYF

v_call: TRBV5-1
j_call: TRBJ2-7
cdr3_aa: CASSPNDAGGPSYVYEQYF

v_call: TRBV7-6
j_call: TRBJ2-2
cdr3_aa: CASSYTPGTSGRANTGELFF

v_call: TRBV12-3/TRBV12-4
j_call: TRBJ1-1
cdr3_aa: CASTQTGLNTEAFF

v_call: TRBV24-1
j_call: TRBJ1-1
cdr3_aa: CATKDGTNTEAFF

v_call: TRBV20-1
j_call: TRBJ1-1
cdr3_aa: CRFQAAFNTEAFF

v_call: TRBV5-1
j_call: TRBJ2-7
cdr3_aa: CASSWVSSGYEQYF

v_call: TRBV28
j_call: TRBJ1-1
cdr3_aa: CASSLIQGWTFF

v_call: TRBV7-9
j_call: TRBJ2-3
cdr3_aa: CASSVVDGTDTQYF

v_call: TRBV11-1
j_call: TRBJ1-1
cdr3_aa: CASRRVGTEAFF

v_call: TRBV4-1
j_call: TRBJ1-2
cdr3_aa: CASSQDPRDYTF

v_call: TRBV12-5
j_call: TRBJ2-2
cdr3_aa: CASGPLSGMNGELFF

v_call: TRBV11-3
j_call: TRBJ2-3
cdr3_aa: CASALGTSLGVTDTQYF

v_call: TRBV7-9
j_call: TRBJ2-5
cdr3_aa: CASKQGAEEETQYF

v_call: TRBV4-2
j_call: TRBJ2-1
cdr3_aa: CASSQLGKEQFF

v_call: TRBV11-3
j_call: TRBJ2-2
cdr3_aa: CASSPGLAGVLFF

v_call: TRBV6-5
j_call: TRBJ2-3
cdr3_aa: CASSRAGSAAFGTDTQYF

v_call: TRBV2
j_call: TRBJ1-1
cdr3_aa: CASGGQPNTEAFF

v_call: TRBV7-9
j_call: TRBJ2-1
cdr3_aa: CASSSIGTTGGPYNEQFF

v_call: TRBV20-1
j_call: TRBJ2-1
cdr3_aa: CSANWGGNEQFF

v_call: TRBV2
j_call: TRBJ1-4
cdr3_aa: CASALGEKLFF

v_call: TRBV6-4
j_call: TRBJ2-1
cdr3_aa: CASSLRSGLTNEQFF

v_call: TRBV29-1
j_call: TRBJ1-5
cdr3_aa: CSVGSGDRQPQHF

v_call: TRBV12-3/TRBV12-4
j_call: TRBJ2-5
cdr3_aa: CASTYGLAGTTPQTQYF

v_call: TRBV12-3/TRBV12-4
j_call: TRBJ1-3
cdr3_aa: CASSSQGGTGNTIYF

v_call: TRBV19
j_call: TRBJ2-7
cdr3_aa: CASSRGQASGTYEQYF

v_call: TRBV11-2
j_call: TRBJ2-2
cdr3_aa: CASSLMGGSGGTGELFF

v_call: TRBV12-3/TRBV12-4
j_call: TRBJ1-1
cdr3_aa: CASKGDRWNTEAFF

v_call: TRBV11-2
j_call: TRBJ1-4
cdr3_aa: CASSPRISDINEKLFF

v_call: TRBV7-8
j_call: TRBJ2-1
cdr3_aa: CASSLISGEQFF

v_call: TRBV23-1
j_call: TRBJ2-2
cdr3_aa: CASSHEAGELFF

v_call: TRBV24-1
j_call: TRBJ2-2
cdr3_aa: CATSDLSGGVGGELFF

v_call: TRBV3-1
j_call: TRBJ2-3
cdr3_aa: CASSPPRTGGADTQYF

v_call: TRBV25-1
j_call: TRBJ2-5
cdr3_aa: CASSESAGGETQYF

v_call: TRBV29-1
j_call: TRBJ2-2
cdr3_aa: CSVERDDPNTGELFF

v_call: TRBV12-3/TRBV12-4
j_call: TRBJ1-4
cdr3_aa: CASSMDTGPGSEKLFF

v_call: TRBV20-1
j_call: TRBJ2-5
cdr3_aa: CSATGTGVRRETQYF

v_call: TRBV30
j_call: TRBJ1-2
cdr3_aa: CATRGPNYGYTF

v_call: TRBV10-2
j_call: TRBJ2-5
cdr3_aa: CASRPWDSLQETQYF

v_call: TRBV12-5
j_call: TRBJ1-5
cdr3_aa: CASGTGTQPQHF

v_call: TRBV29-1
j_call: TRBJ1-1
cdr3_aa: CSVGSSGTEAFF

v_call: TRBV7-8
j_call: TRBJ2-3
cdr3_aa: CASSYPLEGLRTDTQYF

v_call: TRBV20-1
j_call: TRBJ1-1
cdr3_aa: CSAGQGATEAFF

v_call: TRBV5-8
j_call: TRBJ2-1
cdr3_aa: CASSPRGLEGYNEQFF

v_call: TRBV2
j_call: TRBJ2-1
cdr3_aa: CASSASEESRQFF